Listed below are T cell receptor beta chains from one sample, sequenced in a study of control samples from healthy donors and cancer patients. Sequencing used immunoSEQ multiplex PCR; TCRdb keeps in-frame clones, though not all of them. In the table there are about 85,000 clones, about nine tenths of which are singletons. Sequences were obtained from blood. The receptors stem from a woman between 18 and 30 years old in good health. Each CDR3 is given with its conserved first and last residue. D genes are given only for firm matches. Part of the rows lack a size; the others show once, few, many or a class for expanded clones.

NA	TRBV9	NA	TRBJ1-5	TGTGCCAGCAGCGTAGGAATAGGAGGGAGCAATCAGCCCCAGCATTTT	CASSVGIGGSNQPQHF
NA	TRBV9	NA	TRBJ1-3	TGTGCCAGCAGCGTTTACGCATCAGGTTCCTCTGGAAACACCATATATTTT	CASSVYASGSSGNTIYF
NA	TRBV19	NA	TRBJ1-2	TGTGCCAGTAGCTATGCCGGGACCGGGTATGGCTACACCTTC	CASSYAGTGYGYTF
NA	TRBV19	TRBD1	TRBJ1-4	TGTGCCAGTAGTATACAGGGGGCTACTAATGAAAAACTGTTTTTT	CASSIQGATNEKLFF
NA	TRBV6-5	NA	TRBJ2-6	TGTGCCAGCAGTTACAACCCCACTGGGGCCAACGTCCTGACTTTC	CASSYNPTGANVLTF
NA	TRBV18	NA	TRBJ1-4	TGTGCCAGCTCAGGGGGCTGGATCGAGGGGCTGTTTTTT	CASSGGWIEGLFF
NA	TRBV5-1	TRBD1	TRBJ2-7	TGCGCCAGCAGCTTGGACGGGACAGGGTCCTACGAGCAGTACTTC	CASSLDGTGSYEQYF
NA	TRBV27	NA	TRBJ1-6	TGTGCCAGCAGTATTAAACCCCATTCACCCCTCCACTTT	CASSIKPHSPLHF
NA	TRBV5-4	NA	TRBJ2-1	TGTGCCAGCAGCCTATCGACATACCCCTACAATGAGCAGTTCTTC	CASSLSTYPYNEQFF
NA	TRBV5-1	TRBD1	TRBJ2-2	TGCGCCAGCAGCTTAACAGGGGATGGCGGGGAGCTGTTTTTT	CASSLTGDGGELFF
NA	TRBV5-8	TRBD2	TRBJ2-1	TGTGCCAGCAGCCTAGGGAGCGGGGATGGCTACAATGAGCAGTTCTTC	CASSLGSGDGYNEQFF
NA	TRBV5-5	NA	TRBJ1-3	TGTGCCAGCAGCCACCCCCAGGGCTACCTCTCGGGGTCTGGAAACACCATATATTTT	CASSHPQGYLSGSGNTIYF
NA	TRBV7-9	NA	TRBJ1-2	TGTGCCAGCAGCTCCACAGGGTTCGGCACCTTC	CASSSTGFGTF
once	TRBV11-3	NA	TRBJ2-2	TGTGCCAGCAGCTCGAAGGGGGGGGCGCAGGACACCGGGGAGCTGTTTTTT	CASSSKGGAQDTGELFF
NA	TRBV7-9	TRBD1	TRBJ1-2	TGTGCCAGCAGCTTTGGGGACAGTCTAGACTATGGCTACACCTTC	CASSFGDSLDYGYTF
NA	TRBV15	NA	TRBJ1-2	TGTGCCACCAGCAGAGAGGACGGAGTCCACTTC	CATSREDGVHF
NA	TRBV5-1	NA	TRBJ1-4	TGCGCCAGCAGCGCCGAGGGGCCTCCTAATGAAAAACTGTTTTTT	CASSAEGPPNEKLFF
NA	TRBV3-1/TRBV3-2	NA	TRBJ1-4	TGTGCCAGCAGCCAAATCGGACAGCCGGAAAAACTGTTTTTT	CASSQIGQPEKLFF
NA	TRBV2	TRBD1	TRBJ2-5	TGTGCCAGCATACGGGACAGCCAAGAGACCCAGTACTTC	CASIRDSQETQYF
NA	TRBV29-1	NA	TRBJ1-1	TGCAGCCTTCGAATGAACACTGAAGCTTTCTTT	CSLRMNTEAFF
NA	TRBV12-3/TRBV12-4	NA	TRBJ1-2	TGTGCCAGCAGTTCAGGGTTTGGCTATGGCTACACCTTC	CASSSGFGYGYTF
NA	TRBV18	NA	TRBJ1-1	TGTGCCAGCTCACCACGGGCAGGTAACACTGAAGCTTTCTTT	CASSPRAGNTEAFF
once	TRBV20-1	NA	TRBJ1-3	TGCAGTGCTAGTGCCTCCCCTCAGGCTGGAAACACCATATATTTT	CSASASPQAGNTIYF
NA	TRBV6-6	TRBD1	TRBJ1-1	TGTGCCAGCAGTCCGCGACAGGGACACACTGAAGCTTTCTTT	CASSPRQGHTEAFF
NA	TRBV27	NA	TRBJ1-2	TGTGCCAGCAGTCCCATTTTACAGACGTACTATGGCTACACCTTC	CASSPILQTYYGYTF
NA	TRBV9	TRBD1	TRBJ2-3	TGTGCCAGCAGCGTAGGGACAGGGGGTTCAGATACGCAGTATTTT	CASSVGTGGSDTQYF
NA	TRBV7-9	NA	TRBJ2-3	TGTGCCAGCAGATCTACCGTCCGGGGTCGGGATGAGCAGTATTTT	CASRSTVRGRDEQYF
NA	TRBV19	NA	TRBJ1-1	TGTGCCAGTAGAAGATGGGATAGCAACACTGAAGCTTTCTTT	CASRRWDSNTEAFF
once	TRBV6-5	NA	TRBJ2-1	TGTGCGTCAAAGGCGAGTTCCTACAATGAGCAGTTCTTC	CASKASSYNEQFF
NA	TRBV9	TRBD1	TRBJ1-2	TGTGCCAGCAGCGTAGGGGGACAGAACTATGGCTACACCTTC	CASSVGGQNYGYTF
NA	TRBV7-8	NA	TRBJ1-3	TGTGCCAGCAGCTTATCCGAATCTGGAAACACCATATATTTT	CASSLSESGNTIYF
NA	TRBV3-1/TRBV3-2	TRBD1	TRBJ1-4	TGTGCCAGCAGCCCCCAGGGACAGGGATCCGAAAAACTGTTTTTT	CASSPQGQGSEKLFF
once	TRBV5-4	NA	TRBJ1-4	TGTGCCAGCAGCTCATCAACAGGGAGTAATGAAAAACTGTTTTTT	CASSSSTGSNEKLFF
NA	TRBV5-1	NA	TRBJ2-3	TGCGCCAGCAGCCTGGAGAGGAGCACAGATACGCAGTATTTT	CASSLERSTDTQYF
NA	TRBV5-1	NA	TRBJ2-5	TGCGCCAGCAGCACGGGTTGGCAGGAGATAAAAGAGACCCAGTACTTC	CASSTGWQEIKETQYF
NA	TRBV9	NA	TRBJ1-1	TGTGCCAGCTCCCCAAGGGGCTTGGACACTGAAGCTTTCTTT	CASSPRGLDTEAFF
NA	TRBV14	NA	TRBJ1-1	TGTGCCAGCAGCCTCGGTATGAACACTGAAGCTTTCTTT	CASSLGMNTEAFF